Presented here are 2 T cell receptor beta chains from one specimen sequenced in a study of blood T cell repertoires in COVID-19. Assay used: immunoSEQ multiplex PCR; TCRdb lists only in-frame clones, some missing. The data hold roughly 150,000 clones, with approximately 90% observed a single time. Sequencing was carried out using peripheral blood. The receptors stem from a man aged 50 to 59 who had recovered from COVID-19.

The chain carries TRBV7-2 and TRBJ2-4; 10 nucleotides align to TRBD2. The CDR3 sequence is 15 residues long. The J segment lost 3 bases and the V segment lost 1 base, leaving 0 bases of the junction unmatched. CDR1 and CDR2 from the germline V gene are SGHTA and FQGNSA. The DNA for the CDR3 is TGTGCCAGCAGCTTAGGGACTAGCGGCAAAAACATTCAGTACTTC. Protein: CASSLGTSGKNIQYF.

The chain has TRBV3-1 (or the pseudogene TRBV3-2) and TRBJ2-2; D remains unclear. The CDR3 loop spans 16 amino acids. Germline-derived CDR1 and CDR2 are LGHDT and YNNKEL (reference sequence). Trimming stripped 1 base from V and 2 bases from J, with 11 bases between. The CDR3 DNA sequence: TGTGCCAGCAGCCAAGTTCACGGTTTAAACACCGGGGAGCTGTTTTTT. Encoded protein: CASSQVHGLNTGELFF.